This T cell receptor (beta chain) was documented in a study of OX40 agonist ivuxolimab in advanced cancers. Study summary: Patients treated during dose escalation were battling hepatocellular carcinoma, melanoma, renal cell or head and neck cancer. The study's findings and limits: Expanded peripheral T cell antigen specificity was not determined. Compared with CD4+, CD8+ T cells on average had more expanded clones. There was clonal expansion of CD4+ and CD8+ blood T cells by week 6 at 0.1 to 3.0 mg/kg.

Repertoires were generated with immunoSEQ multiplex PCR, while TCRdb's copy carries only in-frame clones and drops some. Of over 60,000 clones detected, roughly 87% appear once; the ten largest clones hold 2% to 2.5%. The germline V gene encodes CDR1 SEHNR and CDR2 FQNEAQ (reference sequence). V was cut by 1 base and J by 7 bases, with 11 bases left in between. The CDR3 sequence is 15 residues long. Note on this clone: Its matching antigen is unknown.

This TCR was sampled from an adult with an advanced solid tumor such as melanoma, head and neck, liver or kidney cancer. The sequences come from CD4+ or CD8+ T cells sorted from blood, collected in a trial of the OX40 agonist ivuxolimab. This chain links TRBV7-9 with TRBJ1-6; maybe TRBD1 (6 bases). CDR3 amino acids: CASSLGETGNSPLHF. As DNA, the CDR3 is TGTGCCAGCAGCTTAGGGGAGACAGGAAATTCACCCCTCCACTTT.